These T cell receptor beta chains were read from a single sample in a study of blood T cell repertoires in COVID-19. Assay used: immunoSEQ multiplex PCR; TCRdb lists only in-frame clones, some missing. This table holds some 240,000 clones, 84% found once. The sequenced sample was peripheral blood. These receptors all come from a woman aged 40 to 50 who had recovered from COVID-19. Each CDR3 is given with its conserved first and last residue. The D gene is left open where the match is weak. Size values are once, few and many counts, or a class for expanded clones, and some rows have none.

D,J,V,size,DNA,CDR3
NA,TRBJ2-7,TRBV28,few,TGTGCCAGCAGTAAGCTAACGGAGCAGTACTTC,CASSKLTEQYF
TRBD1,TRBJ1-5,TRBV30,many,TGTGCCTGGAGTGTTCCCGGGACAGTCCGCAATCAGCCCCAGCATTTT,CAWSVPGTVRNQPQHF
NA,TRBJ1-3,TRBV10-2,NA,TGCGCCAGCAGTACTAGTGGAAACACCATATATTTT,CASSTSGNTIYF
TRBD1,TRBJ1-2,TRBV10-3,NA,TGTGCCACCACCCGGACAGGGGACTACACCTTC,CATTRTGDYTF
NA,TRBJ2-1,TRBV4-1,NA,TGCGCCAGCAGCCAAGATTTAACAGGGACCTCCTACAATGAGCAGTTCTTC,CASSQDLTGTSYNEQFF
TRBD1,TRBJ1-1,TRBV19,NA,TGTGCCAGTAGTACCGGGGCAGGGGGCACTGAAGCTTTCTTT,CASSTGAGGTEAFF
TRBD2,TRBJ2-1,TRBV9,NA,TGTGCCAGCAGCGTAGGGAGACGTAGCGGGGGTTACAATGAGCAGTTCTTC,CASSVGRRSGGYNEQFF
TRBD2,TRBJ2-7,TRBV5-4,NA,TGTGCCAGCAGCTCCTTAGCGGGGGGGCCATCCCACGAGCAGTACTTC,CASSSLAGGPSHEQYF
TRBD1,TRBJ2-7,TRBV19,NA,TGTGCCAGTAGTATCCACAGGGGCTACGAGCAGTACTTC,CASSIHRGYEQYF
TRBD1,TRBJ2-1,TRBV6-1,NA,TGTGCCAGCAGTGAAAGGGGACAGCCCTACAATGAGCAGTTCTTC,CASSERGQPYNEQFF
TRBD1,TRBJ2-7,TRBV27,once,TGTGCCAGCAGTGGCTCCCCGGGACAGCTCTCCTACGAGCAGTACTTC,CASSGSPGQLSYEQYF
TRBD2,TRBJ2-2,TRBV2,NA,TGTGCCAGCAGAGCTGGACTAGCGAACACCGGGGAGCTGTTTTTT,CASRAGLANTGELFF
NA,TRBJ1-5,TRBV28,NA,TGTGCCAGCAGCTACCCGCTAAGGGAGGTAGGTCAGCCCCAGCATTTT,CASSYPLREVGQPQHF
NA,TRBJ1-2,TRBV4-1,NA,TGCGCCAGCAGCCAAGATATAACAGAACCCTATGGCTACACCTTC,CASSQDITEPYGYTF
TRBD2,TRBJ2-5,TRBV19,NA,TGTGCCAGTAGGCCAACCCGCGTAGCGGGGGATCAAGAGACCCAGTACTTC,CASRPTRVAGDQETQYF
TRBD1,TRBJ2-4,TRBV12-3/TRBV12-4,NA,TGTGCCAGCCAGACAGGGGTTAAAAACATTCAGTACTTC,CASQTGVKNIQYF
NA,TRBJ2-1,TRBV7-3,few,TGTGCCAGCAGCTTTACTAGCATTTCCTACAATGAGCAGTTCTTC,CASSFTSISYNEQFF
NA,TRBJ1-1,TRBV7-6,few,TGTGCCAGCAGCTCATCCGCGACAGGGAACACTGAAGCTTTCTTT,CASSSSATGNTEAFF
NA,TRBJ2-5,TRBV7-3,NA,TGTGCCAGCAGCCCCCGGGGACTTTCATCAGAGACCCAGTACTTC,CASSPRGLSSETQYF
TRBD1,TRBJ1-4,TRBV27,NA,TGTGCCAGCAGCCGGACAGGATCTGGTGAAAAACTGTTTTTT,CASSRTGSGEKLFF
TRBD2,TRBJ2-2,TRBV12-3/TRBV12-4,NA,TGTGCCAGCAGTTTAGGGGAGGGCGGGGAGCTGTTTTTT,CASSLGEGGELFF
NA,TRBJ2-3,TRBV5-4,NA,TGTGCCAGCAGTCCCTCCAGGGGTGTAAATACGCAGTATTTT,CASSPSRGVNTQYF
TRBD1,TRBJ2-7,TRBV7-9,few,TGTGCCACCTCGGACCTTCAAGGGACAGGGGTGGGGGAGCAGTACTTC,CATSDLQGTGVGEQYF
NA,TRBJ2-1,TRBV15,NA,TGTGCCACCAGCAGAGTAAACTACAATGAGCAGTTCTTC,CATSRVNYNEQFF
TRBD2,TRBJ2-3,TRBV6-4,NA,TGTGCCAGCAGTTGGACTAGCGGGGCGGGAAACACAGATACGCAGTATTTT,CASSWTSGAGNTDTQYF
TRBD1,TRBJ2-3,TRBV5-1,once,TGCGCCAGCAGCACAGGGGATAGCACAGATACGCAGTATTTT,CASSTGDSTDTQYF
TRBD2,TRBJ2-1,TRBV5-1,NA,TGCGCCAGCAGCAAGGGACTAGCGGACGACAATGAGCAGTTCTTC,CASSKGLADDNEQFF
NA,TRBJ1-2,TRBV2,NA,TGTGCCAGCAGTGAATGGGGGCCGGAATATGGCTACACCTTC,CASSEWGPEYGYTF
NA,TRBJ1-5,TRBV20-1,NA,TGCAGTGCTAGTGAACAGGATAATCAGCCCCAGCATTTT,CSASEQDNQPQHF
NA,TRBJ2-1,TRBV7-2,NA,TGTGCCAGCAGCTTAGAAAGGACAGAGAGTGAGCAGTTCTTC,CASSLERTESEQFF
NA,TRBJ1-3,TRBV18,NA,TGTGCCAGCTCAGACACAGAGGGAAACACCATATATTTT,CASSDTEGNTIYF
NA,TRBJ1-2,TRBV7-9,NA,TGTGCCAGCAGCTCCGGCGGGGGGGGTCAGGGCTACACCTTC,CASSSGGGGQGYTF
NA,TRBJ1-4,TRBV5-6,NA,TGTGCCAGCAGGGGAGGGTCGAATGAAAAACTGTTTTTT,CASRGGSNEKLFF
TRBD2,TRBJ2-3,TRBV30,NA,TGTGCCTGGGGAGGCCTAGCGGCTCTTCCCACAGATACGCAGTATTTT,CAWGGLAALPTDTQYF
NA,TRBJ1-2,TRBV3-1/TRBV3-2,once,TGTGCCAGCAGCGACAGACAAGCTTCAATCTATGGCTACACCTTC,CASSDRQASIYGYTF